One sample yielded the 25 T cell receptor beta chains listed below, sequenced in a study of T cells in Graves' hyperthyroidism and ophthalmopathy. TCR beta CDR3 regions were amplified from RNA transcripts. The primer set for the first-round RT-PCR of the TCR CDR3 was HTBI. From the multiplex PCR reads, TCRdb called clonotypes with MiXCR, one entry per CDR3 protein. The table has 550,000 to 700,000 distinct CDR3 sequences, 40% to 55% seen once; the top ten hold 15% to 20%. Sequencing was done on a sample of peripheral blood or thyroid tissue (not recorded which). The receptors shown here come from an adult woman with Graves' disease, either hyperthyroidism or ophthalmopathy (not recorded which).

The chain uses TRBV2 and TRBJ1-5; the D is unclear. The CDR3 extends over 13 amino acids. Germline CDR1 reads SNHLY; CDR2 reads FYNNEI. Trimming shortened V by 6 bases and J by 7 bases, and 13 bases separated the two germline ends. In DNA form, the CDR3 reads TGTGCCAGCAGCCAGAGGGATGAGCAGCCCCAGCATTTT. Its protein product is CASSQRDEQPQHF.

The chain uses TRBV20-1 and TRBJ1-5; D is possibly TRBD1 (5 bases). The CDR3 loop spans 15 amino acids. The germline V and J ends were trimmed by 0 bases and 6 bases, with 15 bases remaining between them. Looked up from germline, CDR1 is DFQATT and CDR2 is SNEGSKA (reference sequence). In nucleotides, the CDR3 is TGCAGTGCTAGAGATATCGAGGGGCCCACTCAGCCCCAGCATTTT. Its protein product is CSARDIEGPTQPQHF.

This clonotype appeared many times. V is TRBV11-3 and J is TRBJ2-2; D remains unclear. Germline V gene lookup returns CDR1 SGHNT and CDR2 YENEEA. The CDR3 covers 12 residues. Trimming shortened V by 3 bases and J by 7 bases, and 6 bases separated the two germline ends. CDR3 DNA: TGTGCCAGCAGCTTCCGTCGCGGGGAGCTGTTTTTT. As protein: CASSFRRGELFF.

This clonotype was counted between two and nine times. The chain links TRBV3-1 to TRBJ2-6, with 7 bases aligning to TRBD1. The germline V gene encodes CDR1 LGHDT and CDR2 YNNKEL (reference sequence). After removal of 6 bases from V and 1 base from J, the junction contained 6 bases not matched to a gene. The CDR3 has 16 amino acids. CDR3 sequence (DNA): TGTGCCAGCAGTCGTGGACAGGAATCTGGGGCCAACGTCCTGACTTTC. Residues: CASSRGQESGANVLTF.

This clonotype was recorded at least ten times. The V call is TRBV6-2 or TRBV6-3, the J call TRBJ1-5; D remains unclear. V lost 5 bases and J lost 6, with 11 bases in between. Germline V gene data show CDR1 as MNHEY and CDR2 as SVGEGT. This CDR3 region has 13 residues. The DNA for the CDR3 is TGTGCCAGCAGTCCTTCGGCTGTTCAGCCCCAGCATTTT. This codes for CASSPSAVQPQHF.

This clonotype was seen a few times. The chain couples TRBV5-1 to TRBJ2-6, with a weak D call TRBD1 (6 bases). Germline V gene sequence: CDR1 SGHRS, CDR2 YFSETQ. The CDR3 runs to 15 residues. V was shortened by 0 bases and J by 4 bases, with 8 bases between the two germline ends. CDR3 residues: CASSLAGQGANVLTF. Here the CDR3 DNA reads TGCGCCAGCAGCTTGGCCGGACAGGGGGCCAACGTCCTGACTTTC.

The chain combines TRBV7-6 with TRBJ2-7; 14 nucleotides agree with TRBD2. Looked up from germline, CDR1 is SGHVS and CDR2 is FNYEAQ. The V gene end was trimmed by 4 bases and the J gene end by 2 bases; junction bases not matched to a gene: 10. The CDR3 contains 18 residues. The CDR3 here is CASSSYRLAGGETYEQYF. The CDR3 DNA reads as TGTGCCAGCAGCTCGTACCGACTAGCGGGAGGGGAGACCTACGAGCAGTACTTC.

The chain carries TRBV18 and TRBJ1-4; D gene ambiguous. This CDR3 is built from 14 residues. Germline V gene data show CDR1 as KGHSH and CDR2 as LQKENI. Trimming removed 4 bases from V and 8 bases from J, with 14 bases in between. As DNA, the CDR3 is TGTGCCAGCTCACAACGGGGTACGGAAGAAAAACTGTTTTTT. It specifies CASSQRGTEEKLFF. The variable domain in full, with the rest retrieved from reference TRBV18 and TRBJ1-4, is NAGVMQNPRHLVRRRGQEARLRCSPMKGHSHVYWYRQLPEEGLKFMVYLQKENIIDESGMPKERFSAEFPKEGPSILRIQQVVRGDSAAYFCASSQRGTEEKLFFGSGTQLSVL.

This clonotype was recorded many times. The CDR3, as DNA: TGTGCCAGCAGTGCTTTCTGGGGGAAGCAGTACTTC. Protein sequence: CASSAFWGKQYF. The chain combines TRBV6-1 with TRBJ2-7; D assignment may be TRBD1 or TRBD2 (5 bases each). V gave up 4 bases and J gave up 8 bases, with 12 bases separating them. The CDR3 length is 12 residues. Looked up from germline, CDR1 is MNHNS and CDR2 is SASEGT.

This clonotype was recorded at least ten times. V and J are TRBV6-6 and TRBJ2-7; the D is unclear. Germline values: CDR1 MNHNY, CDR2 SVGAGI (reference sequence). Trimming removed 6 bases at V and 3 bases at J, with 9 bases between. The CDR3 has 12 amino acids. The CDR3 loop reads CASRKPDYEQYF. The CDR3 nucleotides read TGTGCCAGCAGGAAACCCGACTACGAGCAGTACTTC.

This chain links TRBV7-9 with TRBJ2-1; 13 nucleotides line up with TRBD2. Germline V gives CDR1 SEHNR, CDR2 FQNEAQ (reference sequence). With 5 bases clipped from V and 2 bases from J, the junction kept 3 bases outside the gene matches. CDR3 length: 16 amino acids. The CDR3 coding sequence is TGTGCCAGCAGCCGACTAGCGGGAGGTGCCTACAATGAGCAGTTCTTC. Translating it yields CASSRLAGGAYNEQFF.

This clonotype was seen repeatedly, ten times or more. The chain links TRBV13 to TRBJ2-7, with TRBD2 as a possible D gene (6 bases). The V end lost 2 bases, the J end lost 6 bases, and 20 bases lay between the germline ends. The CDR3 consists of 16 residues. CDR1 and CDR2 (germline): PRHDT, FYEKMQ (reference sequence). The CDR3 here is CASSLIGLTGGSEQYF. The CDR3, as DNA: TGTGCCAGCAGCTTAATCGGGTTGACTGGGGGGTCCGAGCAGTACTTC.

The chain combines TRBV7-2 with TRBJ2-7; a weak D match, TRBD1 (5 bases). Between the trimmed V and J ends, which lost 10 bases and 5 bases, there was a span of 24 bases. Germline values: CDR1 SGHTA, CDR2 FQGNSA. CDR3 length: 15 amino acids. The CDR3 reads CAISEWSQGPHEQYF. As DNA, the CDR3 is TGTGCCATCAGTGAGTGGTCCCAGGGTCCCCACGAGCAGTACTTC. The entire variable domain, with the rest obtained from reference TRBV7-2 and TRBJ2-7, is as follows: GAGVSQSPSNKVTEKGKDVELRCDPISGHTALYWYRQSLGQGLEFLIYFQGNSAPDKSGLPSDRFSAERTGGSVSTLTIQRTQQEDSAVYLCAISEWSQGPHEQYFGPGTRLTVT.

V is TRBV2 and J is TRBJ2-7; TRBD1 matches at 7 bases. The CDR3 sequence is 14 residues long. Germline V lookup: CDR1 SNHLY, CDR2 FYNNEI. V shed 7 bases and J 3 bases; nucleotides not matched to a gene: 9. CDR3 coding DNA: TGTGCCAGCAATGGGGGACAGATCCTCTACGAGCAGTACTTC. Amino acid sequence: CASNGGQILYEQYF.

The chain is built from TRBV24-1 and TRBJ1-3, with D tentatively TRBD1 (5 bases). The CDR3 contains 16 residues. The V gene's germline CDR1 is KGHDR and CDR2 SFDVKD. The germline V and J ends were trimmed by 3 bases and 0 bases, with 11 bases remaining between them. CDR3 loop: CATSDGDLYSGNTIYF. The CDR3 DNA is TGTGCCACCAGTGATGGGGACTTGTACTCTGGAAACACCATATATTTT.

The CDR3 spells CAIKGTENEKLFF. CDR3 nucleotide sequence: TGTGCCATCAAGGGGACAGAGAATGAAAAACTGTTTTTT. The chain employs TRBV10-3 and TRBJ1-4; 7 bases are a match to TRBD1. This CDR3 has 13 residues. V shed 7 bases, J shed 5 bases, and the junction held 4 bases outside the gene matches. Germline lookup yields CDR1 ENHRY and CDR2 SYGVKD.

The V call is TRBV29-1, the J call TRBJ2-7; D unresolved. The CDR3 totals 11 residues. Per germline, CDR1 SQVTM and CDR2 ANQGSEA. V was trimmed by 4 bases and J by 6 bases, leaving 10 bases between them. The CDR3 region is CSVVVLGEQYF. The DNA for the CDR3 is TGCAGCGTTGTAGTTTTGGGCGAGCAGTACTTC.

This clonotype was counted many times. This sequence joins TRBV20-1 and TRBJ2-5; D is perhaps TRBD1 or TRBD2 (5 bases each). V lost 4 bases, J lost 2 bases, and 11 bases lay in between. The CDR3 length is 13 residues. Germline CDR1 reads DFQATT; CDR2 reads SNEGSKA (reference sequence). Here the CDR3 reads CSAIGATQETQYF. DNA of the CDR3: TGCAGTGCTATCGGGGCTACACAAGAGACCCAGTACTTC.

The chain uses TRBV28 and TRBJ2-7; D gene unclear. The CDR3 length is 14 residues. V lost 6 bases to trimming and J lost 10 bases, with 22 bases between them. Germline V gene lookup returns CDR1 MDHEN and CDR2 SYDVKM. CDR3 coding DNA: TGTGCCAGCAGCCCACAGACTTTATCCGAAGATCAGTACTTC. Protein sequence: CASSPQTLSEDQYF.

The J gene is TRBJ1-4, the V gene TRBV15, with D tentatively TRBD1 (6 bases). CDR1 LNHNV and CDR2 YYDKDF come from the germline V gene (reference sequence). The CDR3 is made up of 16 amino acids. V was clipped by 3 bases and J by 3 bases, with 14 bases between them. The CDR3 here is CATSRDSLSPNEKLFF. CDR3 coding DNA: TGTGCCACCAGCAGGGACAGCCTTAGCCCTAATGAAAAACTGTTTTTT.

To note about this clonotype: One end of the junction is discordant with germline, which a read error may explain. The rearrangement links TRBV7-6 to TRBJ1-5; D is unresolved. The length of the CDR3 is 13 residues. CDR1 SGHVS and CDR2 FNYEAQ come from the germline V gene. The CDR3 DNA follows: TGTGCCACCAGCAGAGATCTCTTGGAGCCCCAGCATTTT. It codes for CATSRDLLEPQHF.

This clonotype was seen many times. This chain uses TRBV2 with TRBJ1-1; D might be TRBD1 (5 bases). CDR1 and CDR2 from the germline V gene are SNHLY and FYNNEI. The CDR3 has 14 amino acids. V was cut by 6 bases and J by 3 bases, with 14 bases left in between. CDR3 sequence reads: CASRNRLRDTEAFF. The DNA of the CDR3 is TGTGCCAGCAGGAACAGACTCAGGGACACTGAAGCTTTCTTT. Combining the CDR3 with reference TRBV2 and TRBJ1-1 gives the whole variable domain EPEVTQTPSHQVTQMGQEVILRCVPISNHLYFYWYRQILGQKVEFLVSFYNNEISEKSEIFDDQFSVERPDGSNFTLKIRSTKLEDSAMYFCASRNRLRDTEAFFGQGTRLTVV.

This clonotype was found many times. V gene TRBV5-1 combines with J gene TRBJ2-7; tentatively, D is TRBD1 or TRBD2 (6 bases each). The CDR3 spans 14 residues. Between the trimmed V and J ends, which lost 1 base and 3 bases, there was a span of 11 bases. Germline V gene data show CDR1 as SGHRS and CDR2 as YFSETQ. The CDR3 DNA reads TGCGCCAGCAGCTTGTGGGGGGCAGGCTACGAGCAGTACTTC. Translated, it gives CASSLWGAGYEQYF.

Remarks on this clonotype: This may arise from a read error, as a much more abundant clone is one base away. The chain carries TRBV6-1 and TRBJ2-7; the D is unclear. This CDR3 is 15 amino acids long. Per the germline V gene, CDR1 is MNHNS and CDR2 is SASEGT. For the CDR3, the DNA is TGTGCCAGCAGTTACTCGCCTCCTTCGGCGTACGGGCAGTACTTC. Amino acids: CASSYSPPSAYGQYF.

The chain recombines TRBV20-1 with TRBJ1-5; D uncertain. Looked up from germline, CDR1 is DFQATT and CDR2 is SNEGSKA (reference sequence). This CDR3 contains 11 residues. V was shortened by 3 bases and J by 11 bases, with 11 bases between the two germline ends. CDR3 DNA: TGCAGTGCTAGGTCCACGGAGACCCAGCATTTT. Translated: CSARSTETQHF.